What follows are 32 T cell receptor beta chains derived from one specimen sequenced in a study of blood T cell repertoires in COVID-19. The protocol was immunoSEQ multiplex PCR, while the TCRdb copy is restricted to in-frame clones and leaves out a portion. The sample has 90,000 or so clones; around nine tenths are singletons. Sequencing input: peripheral blood. These receptors originate from a man in his 60s with acute or convalescent COVID-19.

The chain is built from TRBV30 and TRBJ1-5; D might be TRBD1 (5 bases). Trimming stripped 2 bases from V and 2 bases from J, with 10 bases between. The CDR3 totals 14 residues. The V gene's germline CDR1 is GTSNPN and CDR2 SVGIG (reference sequence). The CDR3 DNA reads TGTGCCTGGAGTTCCGACAGTGGCAATCAGCCCCAGCATTTT. Protein: CAWSSDSGNQPQHF. Filled out from reference TRBV30 and TRBJ1-5, the complete variable domain reads SQTIHQWPATLVQPVGSPLSLECTVEGTSNPNLYWYRQAAGRGLQLLFYSVGIGQISSEVPQNLSASRPQDRQFILSSKKLLLSDSGFYLCAWSSDSGNQPQHFGDGTRLSIL.

The rearrangement joins TRBV3-1 (or the pseudogene TRBV3-2) to TRBJ2-2; tentatively, D is TRBD1 (6 bases). CDR3 length: 15 amino acids. Germline V gene data show CDR1 as LGHDT and CDR2 as YNNKEL (reference sequence). V gave up 4 bases and J gave up 10 bases, with 19 bases separating them. The CDR3 here is CASSLLGQKSAELFF. In nucleotides, the CDR3 is TGTGCCAGCAGCCTCTTGGGACAAAAATCGGCGGAGCTGTTTTTT.

The chain combines TRBV6-2 or TRBV6-3 with TRBJ2-1; TRBD2 matches 11 bases. CDR1 is MNHEY and CDR2 is SVGEGT in the germline V gene. With 4 bases clipped from V and 9 bases from J, the junction kept 2 bases outside the gene matches. CDR3 size: 13 residues. The CDR3 sequence: CASSFLAGGEQFF. The DNA for the CDR3 is TGTGCCAGCAGTTTTCTAGCGGGGGGTGAGCAGTTCTTC.

This clone has only one observation. V is TRBV6-5 and J is TRBJ2-7; TRBD2 aligns across 8 bases. V lost 10 bases and J lost 5; bases outside the gene matches: 10. Germline V lookup: CDR1 MNHEY, CDR2 SVGAGI. There are 13 residues in the CDR3. Written as DNA, the CDR3 is TGTGCCACTCACCGGGGGGGCCTCGACGAGCAGTACTTC. The encoded protein is CATHRGGLDEQYF.

J is TRBJ1-6 and V is TRBV5-6; D not certain. The CDR3 sequence is 15 residues long. Per germline, CDR1 SGHDT and CDR2 YYEEEE. V dropped 1 base and J dropped 10 bases, with 15 bases sitting between them. The CDR3 sequence: CASSLRSLVESPLHF. The DNA for the CDR3 is TGTGCCAGCAGCTTGAGGAGTTTGGTTGAATCACCCCTCCACTTT.

This clone was detected only a few times. The CDR3 loop is CASSLDSYTYEQYF. In nucleotides, the CDR3 is TGTGCCAGCAGCTTAGACAGTTACACCTACGAGCAGTACTTC. The V and J genes are TRBV11-2 and TRBJ2-7; D is uncertain. The CDR3 consists of 14 residues. V dropped 0 bases and J dropped 2 bases, with 8 bases sitting between them. CDR1 is SGHAT, CDR2 FQNNGV, per germline.

The gene calls are TRBV3-1 (or the pseudogene TRBV3-2) and TRBJ1-5; 7 bases line up with TRBD1. The CDR3 is 19 residues long. In germline, CDR1 is LGHDT, CDR2 YNNKEL (reference sequence). Trimming cost V 1 base and J 4 bases; bases outside gene matches: 16. The CDR3 bases are TGTGCCAGCAGCCAAGTTGAGACAGGGTTTTTGTCTGGAAATCAGCCCCAGCATTTT. Translated: CASSQVETGFLSGNQPQHF.

The V and J genes are TRBV6-8 and TRBJ1-1, with 8 positions matching TRBD1. The J segment lost 3 bases and the V segment lost 3 bases, leaving 9 bases of the junction unmatched. The CDR3 totals 16 residues. Per germline, CDR1 MNHGY and CDR2 SAAAGT. The CDR3 region is CASSYMAGGLYTEAFF. The CDR3 region has the DNA TGTGCCAGCAGTTATATGGCAGGGGGCTTATACACTGAAGCTTTCTTT.

The chain is built from TRBV5-1 and TRBJ2-1; 10 bases fit TRBD2. Germline loops: CDR1 SGHRS, CDR2 YFSETQ. V was clipped by 6 bases and J by 8 bases; unmatched bases: 14. CDR3 length: 16 residues. The CDR3 sequence is CASTPLGAGGPDEQFF. In DNA, the CDR3 is TGCGCCAGCACCCCCCTCGGAGCGGGAGGGCCAGATGAGCAGTTCTTC.

The CDR3, as DNA: TGTGCGAGCTCGGGACAGTTATACAATGAGCAGTTCTTC. Amino acids: CASSGQLYNEQFF. The chain is built from TRBV19 and TRBJ2-1, with TRBD1 matching 7 bases. The CDR3 covers 13 residues. The germline CDR1 and CDR2 sequences are LNHDA and SQIVND (reference sequence).

V is TRBV7-2 and J is TRBJ1-3, with D uncertain. V was cut by 0 bases and J by 0 bases, with 6 bases left in between. This CDR3 comprises 15 residues. Per germline, CDR1 SGHTA and CDR2 FQGNSA. CDR3 sequence reads: CASSLAPSSGNTIYF. CDR3 DNA sequence: TGTGCCAGCAGCTTAGCTCCCAGCTCTGGAAACACCATATATTTT. Full variable domain (rest looked up from reference TRBV7-2 and TRBJ1-3): GAGVSQSPSNKVTEKGKDVELRCDPISGHTALYWYRQSLGQGLEFLIYFQGNSAPDKSGLPSDRFSAERTGGSVSTLTIQRTQQEDSAVYLCASSLAPSSGNTIYFGEGSWLTVV.

The V gene is TRBV5-8, the J gene TRBJ2-1; 7 bases agree with TRBD2. V trimming: 5 bases; J trimming: 6 bases; junction bases outside the gene matches: 8. Germline V gives CDR1 SGHTS, CDR2 YDEGEE. The CDR3 is 14 amino acids. CDR3 region: CASRLGLAANEQFF. In nucleotides, the CDR3 is TGTGCCAGCAGACTGGGCCTAGCGGCCAATGAGCAGTTCTTC.

The gene calls are TRBV5-1 and TRBJ2-2; D perhaps matches TRBD1 (6 bases). V lost 4 bases and J 5 bases, leaving 21 bases between the germline ends. From germline, CDR1 is SGHRS and CDR2 YFSETQ. The CDR3 consists of 17 residues. The chain's CDR3 is CASSALGTNVATGELFF. CDR3 bases: TGCGCCAGCAGCGCTCTCGGGACAAACGTAGCGACCGGGGAGCTGTTTTTT.

The chain employs TRBV19 and TRBJ2-1, with D possibly being TRBD2 (6 bases). CDR1 is LNHDA and CDR2 is SQIVND in the germline V gene (reference sequence). The V end was cut by 5 bases, the J end by 7 bases, with 18 bases between. CDR3 size: 15 residues. The CDR3 DNA reads TGTGCCAGTAGTTCCCTTGGAGTAGCGGCTAATGAGCAGTTCTTC. Its translation: CASSSLGVAANEQFF.

The chain links TRBV19 to TRBJ1-3; the D is unclear. The CDR3 totals 18 residues. Trimming cost V 2 bases and J 0 bases, with 17 bases left between them. The germline V gene encodes CDR1 LNHDA and CDR2 SQIVND (reference sequence). CDR3 loop: CASSIPFAGILSGNTIYF. Written as DNA, the CDR3 is TGTGCCAGTAGTATACCCTTCGCGGGTATCCTCTCTGGAAACACCATATATTTT.

This clone was detected once. CDR3 nucleotides: TGTGCCAGCAGTTTGGTCGGTTCCCTCCACTTT. It encodes CASSLVGSLHF. The chain carries TRBV12-3 or TRBV12-4 and TRBJ1-6; the D is unclear. The CDR3 consists of 11 residues. V was shortened by 3 bases and J by 14 bases, with 8 bases between the two germline ends.

The V and J genes are TRBV5-5 and TRBJ2-5; D remains unclear. Per the germline V gene, CDR1 is SGHKS and CDR2 is YYEKEE (reference sequence). The V end lost 6 bases, the J end lost 5 bases, and 5 bases lay between the germline ends. CDR3 length: 10 amino acids. As DNA, the CDR3 is TGTGCCAGCACGGTTGAGACCCAGTACTTC. Protein: CASTVETQYF.

The CDR3 loop reads CASTLGDSVNTEAFF. Here the CDR3 DNA reads TGCGCCAGCACCCTGGGGGACAGCGTGAACACTGAAGCTTTCTTT. The V gene is TRBV5-1, the J gene TRBJ1-1; TRBD1 matches at 7 bases. The V gene's germline CDR1 is SGHRS and CDR2 YFSETQ. The CDR3 spans 15 residues. Trimming at V came to 6 bases and at J to 0 bases, leaving 8 bases not matched to a gene.

The rearrangement joins TRBV10-1 to TRBJ1-1; D ambiguous. V was cut by 2 bases and J by 3 bases, with 7 bases left in between. From germline, CDR1 is WNHNN and CDR2 SYGVQD (reference sequence). The CDR3 has 13 residues. The CDR3 protein is CASSETVYTEAFF. CDR3 DNA: TGCGCCAGCAGTGAGACAGTTTACACTGAAGCTTTCTTT.

This clone showed up just once. The chain carries TRBV2 and TRBJ1-4; 7 bases are shared with TRBD1. Trimming at V came to 4 bases and at J to 3 bases, leaving 8 bases not matched to a gene. Germline V gene lookup returns CDR1 SNHLY and CDR2 FYNNEI. CDR3 size: 16 residues. Written as DNA, the CDR3 is TGTGCCAGCAGTGCCCGGACAGGAGCGGCTAATGAAAAACTGTTTTTT. The encoded protein is CASSARTGAANEKLFF.

This chain joins TRBV5-1 and TRBJ2-7; 13 bases agree with TRBD2. Trimming removed 0 bases from V and 0 bases from J; junction bases left unmatched: 9. Germline V gene sequence: CDR1 SGHRS, CDR2 YFSETQ. The CDR3 contains 19 residues. CDR3 DNA: TGCGCCAGCAGCTTGGACCCAAGACTAGCGGGGGGCCGCTCCTACGAGCAGTACTTC. Protein: CASSLDPRLAGGRSYEQYF.

This clone has just one count. The rearrangement links TRBV27 to TRBJ1-1, with TRBD1 identical over 9 bases. The CDR3 is 19 amino acids. Germline lookup yields CDR1 MNHEY and CDR2 SMNVEV (reference sequence). Germline trimming cut 6 bases from V and 1 base from J; bases unmatched to any gene: 18. CDR3 nucleotide sequence: TGTGCCAGCAGACAGGCTCACAGGGGGCTACTTCTTGCGAACACTGAAGCTTTCTTT. Its translation is CASRQAHRGLLLANTEAFF.

V is TRBV18 and J is TRBJ2-3; TRBD2 might be the D (5 bases). The V gene's germline CDR1 is KGHSH and CDR2 LQKENI. Trimming removed 1 base at V and 6 bases at J, with 20 bases between. This CDR3 is 17 amino acids long. For the CDR3, the DNA is TGTGCCAGCTCACCACTGCCCGTAGACGAAAAGCGGGATACGCAGTATTTT. Translated: CASSPLPVDEKRDTQYF. Using reference TRBV18 and TRBJ2-3 for the parts outside the CDR3, the full variable domain is NAGVMQNPRHLVRRRGQEARLRCSPMKGHSHVYWYRQLPEEGLKFMVYLQKENIIDESGMPKERFSAEFPKEGPSILRIQQVVRGDSAAYFCASSPLPVDEKRDTQYFGPGTRLTVL.

The chain links TRBV30 to TRBJ2-1; 13 bases are shared with TRBD2. The CDR3 length is 15 residues. From germline, CDR1 is GTSNPN and CDR2 SVGIG (reference sequence). V dropped 0 bases and J dropped 7; count of bases not matched to a gene: 3. As DNA, the CDR3 is TGTGCCTGGAGTGTACGGACTAGCGGGGGTAATGAGCAGTTCTTC. Protein: CAWSVRTSGGNEQFF.

The chain has TRBV11-2 and TRBJ1-2, with 7 bases matching TRBD1. Germline values: CDR1 SGHAT, CDR2 FQNNGV. With V trimmed by 4 bases and J by 4 bases, 3 bases remained unmatched. The CDR3 spans 13 residues. CDR3 in amino acids: CASSSHRGYGYTF. The CDR3 DNA follows: TGTGCCAGCAGCTCACACAGGGGCTATGGCTACACCTTC. Complete variable domain (other parts from reference TRBV11-2 and TRBJ1-2): EAGVAQSPRYKIIEKRQSVAFWCNPISGHATLYWYQQILGQGPKLLIQFQNNGVVDDSQLPKDRFSAERLKGVDSTLKIQPAKLEDSAVYLCASSSHRGYGYTFGSGTRLTVV.

The rearrangement joins TRBV7-2 to TRBJ1-2, with 9 bases that match TRBD1. The V gene's germline CDR1 is SGHTA and CDR2 FQGNSA. The CDR3 runs 17 residues. Trimming took 0 bases from V and 7 from J; bases not matched to a gene: 12. CDR3 bases: TGTGCCAGCAGCTTAGCGGGTCGACAGGGACAGGGTTCTGGCTACACCTTC. Its translation: CASSLAGRQGQGSGYTF.

Only one count was recorded for this clone. The chain links TRBV7-9 to TRBJ1-2; 9 bases agree with TRBD1. V lost 6 bases and J lost 2; bases outside the gene matches: 10. This CDR3 has 16 amino acids. Per the germline V gene, CDR1 is SEHNR and CDR2 is FQNEAQ (reference sequence). CDR3 in DNA: TGTGCCAGCAGACCCACAGGGGGCATTCGGAACTATGGCTACACCTTC. It specifies CASRPTGGIRNYGYTF.

The chain couples TRBV19 to TRBJ1-3; 7 bases match TRBD1. The CDR3 covers 15 residues. Per the germline V gene, CDR1 is LNHDA and CDR2 is SQIVND (reference sequence). Trimming cost V 5 bases and J 0 bases; bases outside gene matches: 4. For the CDR3, the DNA is TGTGCCAGTAGTCACAGGGGACCCTCTGGAAACACCATATATTTT. Its protein is CASSHRGPSGNTIYF.

The CDR3 sequence: CASSLSGDRNQPQHF. The CDR3 DNA is TGCGCCAGCAGCTTATCGGGGGATCGGAATCAGCCCCAGCATTTT. The rearrangement uses TRBV5-1 and TRBJ1-5, with D possibly matching TRBD1 (5 bases). Trimming took 2 bases from V and 4 from J, leaving 13 bases between them. CDR1 and CDR2 from the germline V gene are SGHRS and YFSETQ. The length of the CDR3 is 15 residues.

The chain employs TRBV5-1 and TRBJ2-5; 14 nucleotides line up with TRBD2. Germline assignment: CDR1 SGHRS and CDR2 YFSETQ. J gave up 7 bases and V 4 bases, and 9 bases lay outside the gene matches. There are 16 residues in the CDR3. CDR3 residues: CASSNSGTSGGGTQYF. The DNA for the CDR3 is TGCGCCAGCAGCAACTCCGGGACTAGCGGGGGAGGGACCCAGTACTTC.

The J gene is TRBJ2-3, the V gene TRBV5-1; D is possibly TRBD2 (7 bases). The CDR3 loop spans 14 amino acids. Trimming stripped 4 bases from V and 3 bases from J, with 12 bases between. Germline V gives CDR1 SGHRS, CDR2 YFSETQ. Here the CDR3 DNA reads TGCGCCAGCAGCCCTGGGGGGGCGACAGATACGCAGTATTTT. It is translated as CASSPGGATDTQYF.

The V call is TRBV5-1, the J call TRBJ1-2, with 10 bases fitting TRBD1. This CDR3 is built from 14 residues. The J segment lost 7 bases and the V segment lost 4 bases, leaving 7 bases of the junction unmatched. Germline assignment: CDR1 SGHRS and CDR2 YFSETQ. The CDR3 DNA follows: TGCGCCAGCAGCAATCCGGGACAGGGGTCTGGCTACACCTTC. Its translation: CASSNPGQGSGYTF. Variable domain in full (rest from reference TRBV5-1 and TRBJ1-2): KAGVTQTPRYLIKTRGQQVTLSCSPISGHRSVSWYQQTPGQGLQFLFEYFSETQRNKGNFPGRFSGRQFSNSRSEMNVSTLELGDSALYLCASSNPGQGSGYTFGSGTRLTVV.